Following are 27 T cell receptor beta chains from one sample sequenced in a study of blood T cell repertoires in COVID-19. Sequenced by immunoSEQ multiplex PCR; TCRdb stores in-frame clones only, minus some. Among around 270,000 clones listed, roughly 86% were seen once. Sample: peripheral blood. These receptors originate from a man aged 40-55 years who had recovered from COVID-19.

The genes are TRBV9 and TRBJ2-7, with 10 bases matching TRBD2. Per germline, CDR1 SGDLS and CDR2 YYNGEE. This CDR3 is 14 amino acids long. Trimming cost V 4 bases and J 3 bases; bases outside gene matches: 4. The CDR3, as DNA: TGTGCCAGCAGCCCCGGACTAGCGGACTACGAGCAGTACTTC. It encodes CASSPGLADYEQYF.

The CDR3 is CASSQDQSGYYNEQFF. The CDR3 coding sequence is TGTGCCAGCAGCCAAGATCAGAGCGGGTATTACAATGAGCAGTTCTTC. The rearrangement links TRBV14 to TRBJ2-1; TRBD2 is a possible D gene (6 bases). CDR1 is SGHDN, CDR2 FVKESK, per germline. The CDR3 has 16 residues. V gave up 0 bases and J gave up 4 bases, with 13 bases separating them.

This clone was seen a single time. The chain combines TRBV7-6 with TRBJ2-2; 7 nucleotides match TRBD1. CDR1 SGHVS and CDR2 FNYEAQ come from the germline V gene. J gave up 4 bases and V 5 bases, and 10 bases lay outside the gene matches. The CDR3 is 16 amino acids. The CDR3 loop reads CASSLPGQRGTGELFF. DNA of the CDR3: TGTGCCAGCAGCCTACCGGGACAGAGGGGCACCGGGGAGCTGTTTTTT. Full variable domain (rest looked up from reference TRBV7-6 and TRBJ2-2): GAGVSQSPRYKVTKRGQDVALRCDPISGHVSLYWYRQALGQGPEFLTYFNYEAQQDKSGLPNDRFSAERPEGSISTLTIQRTEQRDSAMYRCASSLPGQRGTGELFFGEGSRLTVL.

This chain's CDR3 is CASSYSSAKYSSYNEQFF. For the CDR3, the DNA is TGTGCCAGCAGTTACTCGTCGGCCAAGTACAGCTCCTACAATGAGCAGTTCTTC. The chain is built from TRBV6-2 or TRBV6-3 and TRBJ2-1; the D is unclear. Germline loops: CDR1 MNHEY, CDR2 SVGEGT. The CDR3 sequence is 18 residues long. The ends were cut back, 0 bases at V and 0 bases at J, with 15 bases in the middle.

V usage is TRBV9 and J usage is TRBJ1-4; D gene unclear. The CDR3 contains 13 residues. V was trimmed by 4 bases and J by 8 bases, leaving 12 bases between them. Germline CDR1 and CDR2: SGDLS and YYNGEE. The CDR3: CASSPEVGEKLFF. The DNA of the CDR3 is TGTGCCAGCAGCCCTGAGGTAGGAGAAAAACTGTTTTTT.

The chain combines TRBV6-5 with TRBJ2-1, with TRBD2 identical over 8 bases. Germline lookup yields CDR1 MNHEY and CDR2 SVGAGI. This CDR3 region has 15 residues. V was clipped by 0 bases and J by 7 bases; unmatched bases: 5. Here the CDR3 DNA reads TGTGCCAGCAGTTACTCGGGTAGCGGGGCGAATGAGCAGTTCTTC. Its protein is CASSYSGSGANEQFF.

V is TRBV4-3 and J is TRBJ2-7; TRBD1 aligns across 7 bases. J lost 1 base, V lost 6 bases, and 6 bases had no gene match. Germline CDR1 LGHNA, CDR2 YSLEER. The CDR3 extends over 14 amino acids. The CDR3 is CASSVRQGSYEQYF. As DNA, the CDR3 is TGCGCCAGCAGTGTCAGACAGGGATCCTACGAGCAGTACTTC.

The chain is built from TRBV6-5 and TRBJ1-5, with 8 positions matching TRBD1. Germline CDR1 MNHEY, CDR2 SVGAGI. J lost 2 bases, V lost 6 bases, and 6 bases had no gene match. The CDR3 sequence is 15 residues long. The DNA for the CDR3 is TGTGCCAGCAGGCTCAAACAGGGGGGCAATCAGCCCCAGCATTTT. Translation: CASRLKQGGNQPQHF.

CDR3 in DNA: TGTGCCAGCAGCTCAGCCACGGGGGAGTGGGACAAAAACATTCAGTACTTC. This gives the protein CASSSATGEWDKNIQYF. The chain has TRBV5-4 and TRBJ2-4; D is possibly TRBD2 (6 bases). Trimming shortened V by 3 bases and J by 3 bases, and 19 bases separated the two germline ends. The CDR3 totals 17 residues. Germline CDR1 is SGHNT and CDR2 is YYREEE (reference sequence).

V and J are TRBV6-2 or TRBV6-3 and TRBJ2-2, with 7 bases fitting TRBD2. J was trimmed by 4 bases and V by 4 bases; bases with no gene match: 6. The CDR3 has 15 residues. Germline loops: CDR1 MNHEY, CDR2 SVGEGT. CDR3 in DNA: TGTGCCAGCAGTTCCACTAGCGTCCCCACCGGGGAGCTGTTTTTT. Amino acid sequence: CASSSTSVPTGELFF.

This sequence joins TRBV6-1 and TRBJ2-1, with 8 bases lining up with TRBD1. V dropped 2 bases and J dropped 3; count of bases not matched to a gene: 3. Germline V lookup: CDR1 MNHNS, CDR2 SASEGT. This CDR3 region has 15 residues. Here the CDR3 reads CASSESDRVYNEQFF. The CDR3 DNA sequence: TGTGCCAGCAGTGAATCGGACAGGGTCTACAATGAGCAGTTCTTC.

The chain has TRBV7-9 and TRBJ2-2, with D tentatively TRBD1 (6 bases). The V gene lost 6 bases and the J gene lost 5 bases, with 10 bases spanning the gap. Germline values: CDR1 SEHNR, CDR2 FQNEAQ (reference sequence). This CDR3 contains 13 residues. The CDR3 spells CASRKQGTGELFF. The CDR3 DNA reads TGTGCCAGCAGAAAACAGGGTACCGGGGAGCTGTTTTTT.

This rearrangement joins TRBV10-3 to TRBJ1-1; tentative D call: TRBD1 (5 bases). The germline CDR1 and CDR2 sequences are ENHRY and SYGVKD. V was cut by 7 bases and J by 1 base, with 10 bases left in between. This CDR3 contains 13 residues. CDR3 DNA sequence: TGTGCCATCAAAGGGCAGGGGAACACTGAAGCTTTCTTT. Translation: CAIKGQGNTEAFF.

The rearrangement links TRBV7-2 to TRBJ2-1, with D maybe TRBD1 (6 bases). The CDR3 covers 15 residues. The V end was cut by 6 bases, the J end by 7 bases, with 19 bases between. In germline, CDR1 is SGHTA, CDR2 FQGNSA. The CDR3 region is CASRQTGPYGNEQFF. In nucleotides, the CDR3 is TGTGCCAGCAGACAAACAGGGCCTTATGGGAATGAGCAGTTCTTC.

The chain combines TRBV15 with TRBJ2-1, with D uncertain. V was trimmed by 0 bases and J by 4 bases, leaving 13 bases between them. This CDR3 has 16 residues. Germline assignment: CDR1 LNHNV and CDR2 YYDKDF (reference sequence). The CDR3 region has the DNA TGTGCCACCAGCAGAGATGGAGTCCAACCATACAATGAGCAGTTCTTC. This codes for CATSRDGVQPYNEQFF.

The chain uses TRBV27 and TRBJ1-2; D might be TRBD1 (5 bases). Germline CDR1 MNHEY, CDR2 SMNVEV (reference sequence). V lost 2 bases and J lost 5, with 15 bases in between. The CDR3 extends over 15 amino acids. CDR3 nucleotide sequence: TGTGCCAGCAGTTTAGAAGCAGGGTCGACATATGGCTACACCTTC. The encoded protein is CASSLEAGSTYGYTF.

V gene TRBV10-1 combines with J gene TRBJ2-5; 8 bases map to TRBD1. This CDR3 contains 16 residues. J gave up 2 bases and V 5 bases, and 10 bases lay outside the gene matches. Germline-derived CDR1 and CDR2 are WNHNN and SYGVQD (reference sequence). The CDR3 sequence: CASSTGTGRGQETQYF. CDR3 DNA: TGCGCCAGCAGTACTGGGACAGGCAGGGGGCAAGAGACCCAGTACTTC.

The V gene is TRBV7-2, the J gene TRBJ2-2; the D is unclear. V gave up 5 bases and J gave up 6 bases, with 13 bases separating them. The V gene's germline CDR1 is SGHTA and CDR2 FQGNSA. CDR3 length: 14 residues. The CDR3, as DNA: TGTGCCAGCAGCCTTAGACATGGTGCCGGGGAGCTGTTTTTT. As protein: CASSLRHGAGELFF.

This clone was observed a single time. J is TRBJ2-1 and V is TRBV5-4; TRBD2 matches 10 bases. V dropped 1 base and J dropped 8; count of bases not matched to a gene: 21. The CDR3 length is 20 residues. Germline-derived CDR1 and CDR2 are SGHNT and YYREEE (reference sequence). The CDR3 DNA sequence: TGTGCCAGCAGCTTGAGGGGATGGCTAGCGGGAGCCCGAAGTAGTGATGAGCAGTTCTTC. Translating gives CASSLRGWLAGARSSDEQFF.

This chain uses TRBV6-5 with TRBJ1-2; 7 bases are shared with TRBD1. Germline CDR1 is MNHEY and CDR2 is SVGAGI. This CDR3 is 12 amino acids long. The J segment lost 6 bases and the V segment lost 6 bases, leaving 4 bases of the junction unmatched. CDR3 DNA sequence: TGTGCCAGCAGCCCAGGGGGGCATGGCTACACCTTC. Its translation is CASSPGGHGYTF.

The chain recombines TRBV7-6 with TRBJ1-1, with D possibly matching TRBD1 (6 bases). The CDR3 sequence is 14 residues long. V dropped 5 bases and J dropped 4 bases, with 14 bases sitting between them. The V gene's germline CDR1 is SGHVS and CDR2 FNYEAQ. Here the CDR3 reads CASSGNRVATEAFF. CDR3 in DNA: TGTGCCAGCAGCGGTAACAGGGTGGCCACTGAAGCTTTCTTT.

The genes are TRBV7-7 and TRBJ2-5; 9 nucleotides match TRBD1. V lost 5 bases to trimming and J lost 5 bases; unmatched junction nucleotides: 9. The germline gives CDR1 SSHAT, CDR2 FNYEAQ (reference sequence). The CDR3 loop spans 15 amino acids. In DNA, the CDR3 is TGTGCCAGCAGCGCAATGACAGGGGGGTGGGAGACCCAGTACTTC. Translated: CASSAMTGGWETQYF. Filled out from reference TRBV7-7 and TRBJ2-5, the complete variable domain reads GAGVSQSPRYKVTKRGQDVTLRCDPISSHATLYWYQQALGQGPEFLTYFNYEAQPDKSGLPSDRFSAERPEGSISTLTIQRTEQRDSAMYRCASSAMTGGWETQYFGPGTRLLVL.

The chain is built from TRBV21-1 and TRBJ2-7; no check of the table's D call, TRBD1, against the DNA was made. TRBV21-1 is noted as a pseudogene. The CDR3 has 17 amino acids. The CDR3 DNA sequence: TGTGCCAGCAGCAAACCCCCCAATTCGGGACACGACTACGAGCAGTACTTC. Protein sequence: CASSKPPNSGHDYEQYF.

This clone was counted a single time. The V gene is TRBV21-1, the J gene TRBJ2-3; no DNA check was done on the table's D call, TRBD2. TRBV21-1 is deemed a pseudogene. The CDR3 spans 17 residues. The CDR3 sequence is CASSDVMTSVRTDTQYF. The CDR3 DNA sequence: TGTGCCAGCAGTGATGTGATGACTAGCGTTCGCACAGATACGCAGTATTTT.

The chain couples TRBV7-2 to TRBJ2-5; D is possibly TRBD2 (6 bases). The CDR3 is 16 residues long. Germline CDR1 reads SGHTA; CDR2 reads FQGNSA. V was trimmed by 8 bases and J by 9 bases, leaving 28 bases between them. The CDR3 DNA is TGTGCCAGCCTTTCAGGGTCCGTAGCGGCCGTTGGGGCCCAGTACTTC. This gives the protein CASLSGSVAAVGAQYF.

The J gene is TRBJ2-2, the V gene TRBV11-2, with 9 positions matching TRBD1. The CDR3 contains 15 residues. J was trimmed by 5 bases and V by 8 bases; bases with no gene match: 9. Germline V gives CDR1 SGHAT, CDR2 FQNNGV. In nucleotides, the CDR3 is TGTGCCAGCCATACCGGGACAGGGAGGACCGGGGAGCTGTTTTTT. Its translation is CASHTGTGRTGELFF.

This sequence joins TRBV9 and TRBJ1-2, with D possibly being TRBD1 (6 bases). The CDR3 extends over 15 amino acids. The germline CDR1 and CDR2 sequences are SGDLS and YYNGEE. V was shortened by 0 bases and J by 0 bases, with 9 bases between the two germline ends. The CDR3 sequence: CASSVGGHANYGYTF. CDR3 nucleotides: TGTGCCAGCAGCGTAGGGGGACATGCTAACTATGGCTACACCTTC.